This T cell receptor (beta chain) appears in the sequencing data of a study of response to subunit inactivated influenza vaccine. TCRdb processed the RT-PCR reads anew with MiXCR; each CDR3 protein has one entry. The top ten clones hold 1.5% to 2% of a sample with about 520,000 distinct CDR3 sequences, about 25% of them seen once. The CDR3 extends over 14 amino acids. Germline values: CDR1 MNHNS, CDR2 SASEGT. The V gene end was trimmed by 6 bases and the J gene end by 4 bases; junction bases not matched to a gene: 6. The receptor's source is a man between 50 and 59 years old who received an inactivated influenza vaccine. The sequencing used CD4+ T cells sorted from PBMCs, collected 5 days after vaccination. V usage is TRBV6-1 and J usage is TRBJ2-3; 8 positions agree with TRBD1. The DNA of the CDR3 is TGTGCCAGCAGCCGCAGGGGGCGTCCAGATACGCAGTATTTT. Its protein is CASSRRGRPDTQYF.